Listed below are T cell receptor beta chains from one sample, sequenced in a study of cytomegalovirus exposure and HLA in healthy donors. Method: immunoSEQ multiplex PCR; TCRdb's copy keeps in-frame clones and lacks some. The sample includes 65,000 or so clones, 92% seen only once; the top ten take 1.3%. The sequencing sample was made of PBMCs. Receptors originate from a young woman in good health and CMV-seronegative. CDR3s include the opening cysteine and the closing phenylalanine or tryptophan. The D gene is left open where the match is weak. Only some rows state a clone size, as once, few, many or a class for expanded clones.

V,J,size,length,D,DNA,CDR3
TRBV7-2,TRBJ1-2,NA,14,NA,TGTGCCAGCAGCTTAGCGAGGGGGGGCTATGGCTACACCTTC,CASSLARGGYGYTF
TRBV27,TRBJ2-3,NA,19,TRBD1,TGTGCCAGCAGTTTGTTTCAAATTCCGGGACAGGGGTTCGCAGATACGCAGTATTTT,CASSLFQIPGQGFADTQYF
TRBV19,TRBJ1-1,NA,14,NA,TGTGCCAGTAGTTCCGGACCGGGGGTGACTGAAGCTTTCTTT,CASSSGPGVTEAFF
TRBV28,TRBJ1-2,NA,15,NA,TGTGCCAGCAGTTTAAGAGGGGGGGGGAACTATGGCTACACCTTC,CASSLRGGGNYGYTF
TRBV25-1,TRBJ1-2,NA,14,NA,TGTGCCAGCAGTGTCGAGGGTTCGTACTATGGCTACACCTTC,CASSVEGSYYGYTF
TRBV5-5,TRBJ2-7,NA,15,NA,TGTGCCAGCAGCCTAGGGACAACTGGCCTCTACGAGCAGTACTTC,CASSLGTTGLYEQYF
TRBV4-1,TRBJ2-2,NA,16,NA,TGCGCCAGCAGCGTAGGCCGGGGTCCGAACACCGGGGAGCTGTTTTTT,CASSVGRGPNTGELFF
TRBV11-1,TRBJ1-2,NA,15,NA,TGTGCCAGCAGCACCGGGACTCCCCTAAGGCGTGGCTACACCTTC,CASSTGTPLRRGYTF
TRBV6-4,TRBJ2-1,few,13,NA,TGTGCCAGCAGTGGGCGGGACAGTGATGAGCAGTTCTTC,CASSGRDSDEQFF
TRBV18,TRBJ1-3,once,13,TRBD1,TGTGCCAGCTCACCCGGACAGGGTTACACCATATATTTT,CASSPGQGYTIYF
TRBV11-3,TRBJ2-7,NA,15,TRBD2,TGTGCCAGCAGTCTAGCGGCTAGCGGGGGCTACGAGCAGTACTTC,CASSLAASGGYEQYF
TRBV5-1,TRBJ2-1,NA,16,TRBD1,TGCGCCAGCAGCTTGGGGACAGGTGGTTCCTACAATGAGCAGTTCTTC,CASSLGTGGSYNEQFF
TRBV10-3,TRBJ1-5,NA,14,NA,TGTGCCACCTCGAAACCGGGGTCCAATCAGCCCCAGCATTTT,CATSKPGSNQPQHF
TRBV2,TRBJ2-3,NA,13,NA,TGTGCCAGCAGTGTCGGGGGGCCAGATACGCAGTATTTT,CASSVGGPDTQYF
TRBV19,TRBJ2-1,once,13,TRBD1,TGTGCCAGCAGGGGACAGGGATACTATGAGCAGTTCTTC,CASRGQGYYEQFF
TRBV4-2,TRBJ2-6,NA,16,NA,TGTGCCTCCAAATTGGAGGGGGCGCTTGGGGCCAACGTCCTGACTTTC,CASKLEGALGANVLTF
TRBV28,TRBJ2-3,NA,16,TRBD2,TGTGCCAGCAGTCCTATGAGGGGCGGGGGGACAGATACGCAGTATTTT,CASSPMRGGGTDTQYF
TRBV28,TRBJ1-4,once,14,TRBD1,TGTGCCAGCAGGGGACAGGGGGCTAATGAAAAACTGTTTTTT,CASRGQGANEKLFF
TRBV5-6,TRBJ2-2,NA,16,NA,TGTGCCAGCAGCTCCGTTGAACTTACGAACACCGGGGAGCTGTTTTTT,CASSSVELTNTGELFF
TRBV19,TRBJ2-1,NA,15,TRBD1,TGTGCCAGTAGTTTCCGGGACAGGGCGGTCAATGAGCAGTTCTTC,CASSFRDRAVNEQFF
TRBV7-6,TRBJ1-2,NA,13,TRBD1,TGTGCCAGCAGCCCACTTGAGGGGGCGGGCTACACCTTC,CASSPLEGAGYTF
TRBV9,TRBJ2-2,NA,15,NA,TGTGCCGGCCAGGGCGGACCGCCGGACACCGGGGAGCTGTTTTTT,CAGQGGPPDTGELFF
TRBV6-5,TRBJ2-3,NA,16,NA,TGTGCCAGCAGTTATTACGGACATCCGAGCACAGATACGCAGTATTTT,CASSYYGHPSTDTQYF
TRBV13,TRBJ1-4,NA,16,TRBD1,TGTGCCAGCAGCCGATCTACAGGACAGGGGGCGGGAAAACTGTTTTTT,CASSRSTGQGAGKLFF
TRBV28,TRBJ2-3,NA,13,NA,TGTGCCAGCAGCGTTGCGACTAGTTTTACGCAGTATTTT,CASSVATSFTQYF
TRBV12-5,TRBJ2-3,NA,16,NA,TGTGCTAGTGGTTTGGTAGGGGCAGGGGTCGAAGATACGCAGTATTTT,CASGLVGAGVEDTQYF
TRBV10-2,TRBJ2-7,NA,14,TRBD2,TGCGCCAGCAGTGTGGGGGGGAAGCAGGCCGAGCAGTACTTC,CASSVGGKQAEQYF
TRBV2,TRBJ2-5,NA,14,TRBD2,TGTGCCAGCAGTACCGAGGGACTAGCCTTGACCCAGTACTTC,CASSTEGLALTQYF
TRBV4-3,TRBJ2-7,NA,15,TRBD2,TGCGCCAGCAGCCAAGAGATCGGCGGGAGTGGAGAGCAGTACTTC,CASSQEIGGSGEQYF
TRBV7-9,TRBJ1-2,NA,14,NA,TGTGCCAGCAGCTTAGGTGCCAGTAACTATGGCTACACCTTC,CASSLGASNYGYTF
TRBV30,TRBJ2-1,NA,18,TRBD2,TGTGCCTGGAGCCCACGGGGACTAGCGGGATTCCCCTACAATGAGCAGTTCTTC,CAWSPRGLAGFPYNEQFF
TRBV7-9,TRBJ2-1,NA,15,NA,TGTGCCAGCAGCCGCGGGACTCGCATCTACAATGAGCAGTTCTTC,CASSRGTRIYNEQFF
TRBV7-2,TRBJ2-3,NA,15,NA,TGTGCCAGCAGCTCTAACGCGGGAAGCACAGATACGCAGTATTTT,CASSSNAGSTDTQYF
TRBV25-1,TRBJ2-5,NA,13,NA,TGTGCCAGCAGGCCAGCGAACCAAGAGACCCAGTACTTC,CASRPANQETQYF
TRBV4-2,TRBJ2-3,NA,18,NA,TGTGCCAGCAGCCAGGAAACCGGGACAACCTCTAGCACAGATACGCAGTATTTT,CASSQETGTTSSTDTQYF
TRBV7-8,TRBJ2-7,once,15,NA,TGTGCCAGCAGCTTAGGAGGGGGGGGGCTCGACGAGCAGTACTTC,CASSLGGGGLDEQYF
TRBV9,TRBJ2-7,NA,22,TRBD1,TGTGCCAGCAGCGTAGGGGCGGAAAAGGGACAGCCCGCACCAGGCCCCCAATACCCGCAGTACTTC,CASSVGAEKGQPAPGPQYPQYF
TRBV5-1,TRBJ2-1,NA,14,NA,TGCGCCAGCAGGTCGGGGGCGGGAGTTAATGAGCAGTTCTTC,CASRSGAGVNEQFF
TRBV6-6,TRBJ1-2,NA,13,NA,TGTGCCAGCAGTTACTCAATTAGACAGGGCTACACCTTC,CASSYSIRQGYTF
TRBV2,TRBJ1-5,NA,13,NA,TGTGCCAGCAGTGATTACAGGGATCAGCCCCAGCATTTT,CASSDYRDQPQHF
TRBV10-1,TRBJ2-2,NA,17,TRBD2,TGCGCCAGCAGTTTTCCCGGGACTAGCGGGAGGAATAGGGAGCTGTTTTTT,CASSFPGTSGRNRELFF
TRBV28,TRBJ2-7,NA,20,TRBD2,TGTGCCAGCAGCTCGGGACTAGCAACTACCCTCCCTATCCGTACGTACGAGCAGTACTTC,CASSSGLATTLPIRTYEQYF
TRBV30,TRBJ1-2,NA,16,TRBD1,TGTGCCTGGAAGTCTCAGCAGGGACAGCCTAACTATGGCTACACCTTC,CAWKSQQGQPNYGYTF
TRBV27,TRBJ2-1,NA,13,NA,TGTGCCAGCAGGGAGGGCCTGAGGAATGAGCAGTTCTTC,CASREGLRNEQFF
TRBV7-9,TRBJ1-1,NA,15,NA,TGTGCCAGCAGCCCCACCACCGATATGAGGTCTGAAGCTTTCTTT,CASSPTTDMRSEAFF
TRBV12-5,TRBJ1-5,NA,16,NA,TGTGCTAGTGGTTTGGGACCCGGTTGGGAGAATCAGCCCCAGCATTTT,CASGLGPGWENQPQHF
TRBV19,TRBJ2-7,NA,18,TRBD2,TGTGCCAGTAGTACGGGACTAGCGGGATTTGACCGATCCTACGAGCAGTACTTC,CASSTGLAGFDRSYEQYF